A single TCR beta chain is shown here with its context. Its recognized antigen is unknown. No base quality information exists; no much larger clone differs at one position. The sample comes from a study of post-analysis software for immune sequencing data (dated by TCRdb to 2015 to 2017). Regarding the study in general: The recorded disease courses included relapsing-remitting, secondary progressive and progressive-relapsing multiple sclerosis, and some patients had no subtype annotation. The multiple sclerosis patient repertoires were compared with 11 previously published healthy control repertoires from donors aged roughly 6 to 25 years. A subset of samples was prepared in parallel using single-end sample barcoding, then pooled and co-amplified after Illumina adapter ligation.

Libraries were constructed by PCR. Reads for this sample came from an Illumina HiSeq 2500. To reduce PCR and sequencing biases, unique molecular identifiers were built into the TCR beta cDNA libraries. Roughly 0.5 million cDNA molecules were obtained per 1 to 10 million input T cells, so each molecule approximated one T cell. The patient libraries were prepared and sequenced using the same protocol as the earlier healthy control dataset. Samples belonging to the same batch were prepared together, multiplexed and sequenced on a shared HiSeq lane. On the authors' methods: Raw barcoded reads were processed with MIGEC, discarding single-read molecular identifier groups before consensus assembly and CDR3 extraction. VDJtools was used for post-analysis of the clonotype tables, and diversity was normalized by down-sampling every dataset to the size of the smallest sample. In repertoire overlap clustering, CDR3 amino acid sequences, but not nucleotide sequences, were matched to correct batch-related cross-sample contamination. TCRdb applied fastp at Q25 and MiXCR to the public reads, then kept only in-frame beta chains. Rows with one shared CDR3 protein collapse into an entry with the most common genes and DNA. TCRdb, not the authors, supplied the V and J calls. This sample gives hundreds of thousands of distinct CDR3 sequences in total; approximately 60% of them show up just once. Clones ranked in the top ten supply 11% of the sample.

Paper-wide results and their limitations: Significantly lower normalized Chao1 diversity was found in multiple sclerosis patients than in controls, suggesting substantial peripheral T-cell clonal expansion. Direct clustering with F measure revealed strong co-clustering of samples prepared in the same batch, which led to a batch-effect correction. Significantly higher frequencies in patients than in controls were found for about 5 TRBV segments, including TRBV5-6, TRBV5-1 and TRBV20-1. The control group was slightly older than the multiple sclerosis patient group.

Cut back by 2 bases and 6 bases, the V and J ends lie 13 bases apart. Reading from cysteine to phenylalanine, the CDR3 counts 14 amino acids. The read is trimmed to its CDR3 DNA, 42 bases read in frame from base 1. CDR1 and CDR2 are read off the germline V gene (reference sequence) as PRHDT and FYEKMQ. To demonstrate the VDJtools post-analysis software, the study profiled TCR beta repertoires from the peripheral blood of about a dozen young patients with multiple sclerosis. Multiple sclerosis patients were children and adolescents aged roughly 6 to 17 years. The TCR was taken from a girl aged 2 to 10 with multiple sclerosis. The chain links TRBV13 with TRBJ1-2, with no confidently assigned D gene. Sequenced: blood. The CDR3 here reads CASSLPQKRNGYTF. The bases are TGTGCCAGCAGCTTACCCCAGAAGCGGAATGGCTACACCTTC.